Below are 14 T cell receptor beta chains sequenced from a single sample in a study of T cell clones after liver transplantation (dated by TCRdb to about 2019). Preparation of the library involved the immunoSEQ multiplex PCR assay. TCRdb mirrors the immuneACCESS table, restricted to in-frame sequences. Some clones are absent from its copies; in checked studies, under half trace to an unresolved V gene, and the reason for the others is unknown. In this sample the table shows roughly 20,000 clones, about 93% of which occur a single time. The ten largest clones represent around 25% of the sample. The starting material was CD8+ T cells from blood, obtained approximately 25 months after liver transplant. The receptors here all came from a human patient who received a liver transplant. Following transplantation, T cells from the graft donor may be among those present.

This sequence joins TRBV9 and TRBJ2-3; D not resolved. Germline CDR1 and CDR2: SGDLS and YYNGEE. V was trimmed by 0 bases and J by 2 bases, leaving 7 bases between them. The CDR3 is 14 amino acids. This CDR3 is CASSVGSLTDTQYF. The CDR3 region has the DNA TGTGCCAGCAGCGTAGGGTCCCTCACAGATACGCAGTATTTT.

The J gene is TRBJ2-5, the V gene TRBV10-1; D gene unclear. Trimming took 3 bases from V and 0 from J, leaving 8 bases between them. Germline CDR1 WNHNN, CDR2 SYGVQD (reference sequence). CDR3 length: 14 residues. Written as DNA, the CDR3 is TGCGCCAGCAGTGATTTCACAGACCAAGAGACCCAGTACTTC. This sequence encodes CASSDFTDQETQYF.

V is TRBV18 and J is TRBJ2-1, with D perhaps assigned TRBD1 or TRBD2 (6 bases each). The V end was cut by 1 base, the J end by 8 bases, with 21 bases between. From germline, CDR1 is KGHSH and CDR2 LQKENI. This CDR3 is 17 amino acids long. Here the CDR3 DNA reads TGTGCCAGCTCACCACAGGAGCGGGTCGGGAAGGGGGATGAGCAGTTCTTC. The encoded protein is CASSPQERVGKGDEQFF.

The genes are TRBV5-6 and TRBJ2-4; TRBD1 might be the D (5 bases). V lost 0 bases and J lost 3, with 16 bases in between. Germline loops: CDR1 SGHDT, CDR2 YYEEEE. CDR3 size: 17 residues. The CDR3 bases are TGTGCCAGCAGCTTGGCCAGGGCGGCGTGGGACAAAAACATTCAGTACTTC. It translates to CASSLARAAWDKNIQYF.

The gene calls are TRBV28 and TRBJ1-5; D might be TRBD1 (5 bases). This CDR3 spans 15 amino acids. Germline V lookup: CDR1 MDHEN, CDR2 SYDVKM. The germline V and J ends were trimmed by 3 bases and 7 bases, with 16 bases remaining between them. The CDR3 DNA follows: TGTGCCAGCAGTTTGCGGGCAGGGACGTCCCAGCCCCAGCATTTT. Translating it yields CASSLRAGTSQPQHF.

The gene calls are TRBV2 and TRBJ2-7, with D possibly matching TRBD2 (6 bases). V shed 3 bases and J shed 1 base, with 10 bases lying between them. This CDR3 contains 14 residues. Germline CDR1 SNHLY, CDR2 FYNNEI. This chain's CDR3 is CASSELGSSYEQYF. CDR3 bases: TGTGCCAGCAGTGAGCTCGGGAGTTCCTACGAGCAGTACTTC.

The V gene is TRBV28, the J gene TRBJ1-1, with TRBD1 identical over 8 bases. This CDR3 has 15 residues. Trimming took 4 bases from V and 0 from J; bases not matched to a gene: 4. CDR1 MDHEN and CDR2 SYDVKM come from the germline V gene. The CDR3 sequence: CASSSSGGLNTEAFF. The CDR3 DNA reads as TGTGCCAGCAGTTCATCAGGGGGCCTGAACACTGAAGCTTTCTTT. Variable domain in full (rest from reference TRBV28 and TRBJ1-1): DVKVTQSSRYLVKRTGEKVFLECVQDMDHENMFWYRQDPGLGLRLIYFSYDVKMKEKGDIPEGYSVSREKKERFSLILESASTNQTSMYLCASSSSGGLNTEAFFGQGTRLTVV.

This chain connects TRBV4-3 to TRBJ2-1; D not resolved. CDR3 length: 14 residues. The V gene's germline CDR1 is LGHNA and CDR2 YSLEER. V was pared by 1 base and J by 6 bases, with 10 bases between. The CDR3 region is CASSQGNPSNEQFF. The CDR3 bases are TGCGCCAGCAGCCAAGGCAATCCTTCCAATGAGCAGTTCTTC.

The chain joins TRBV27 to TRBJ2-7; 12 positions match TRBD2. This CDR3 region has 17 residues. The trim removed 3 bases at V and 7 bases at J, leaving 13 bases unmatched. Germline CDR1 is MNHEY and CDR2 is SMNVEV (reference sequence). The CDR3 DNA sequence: TGTGCCAGCAGTTTGGGGCTAGCGGGAGGGTTTCGGGATGAGCAGTACTTC. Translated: CASSLGLAGGFRDEQYF.

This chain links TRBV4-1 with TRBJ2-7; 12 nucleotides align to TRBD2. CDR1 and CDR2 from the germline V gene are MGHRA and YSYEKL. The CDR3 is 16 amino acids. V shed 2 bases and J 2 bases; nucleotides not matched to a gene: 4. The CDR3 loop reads CASSQFLAGGTYEQYF. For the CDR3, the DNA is TGCGCCAGCAGCCAATTCCTAGCGGGAGGGACCTACGAGCAGTACTTC.

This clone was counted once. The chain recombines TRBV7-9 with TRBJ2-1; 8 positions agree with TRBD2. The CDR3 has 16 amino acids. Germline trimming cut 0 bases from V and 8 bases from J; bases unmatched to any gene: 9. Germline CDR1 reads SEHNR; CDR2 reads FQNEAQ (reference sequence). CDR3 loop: CASSLAAGVGLDEQFF. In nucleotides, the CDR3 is TGTGCCAGCAGCTTAGCAGCGGGAGTGGGTTTGGATGAGCAGTTCTTC.

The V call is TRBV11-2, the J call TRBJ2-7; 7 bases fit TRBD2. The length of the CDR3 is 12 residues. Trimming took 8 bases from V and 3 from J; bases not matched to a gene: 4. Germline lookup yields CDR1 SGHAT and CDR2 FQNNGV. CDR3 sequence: CASSLADYEQYF. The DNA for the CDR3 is TGTGCCAGCTCCCTAGCGGACTACGAGCAGTACTTC.

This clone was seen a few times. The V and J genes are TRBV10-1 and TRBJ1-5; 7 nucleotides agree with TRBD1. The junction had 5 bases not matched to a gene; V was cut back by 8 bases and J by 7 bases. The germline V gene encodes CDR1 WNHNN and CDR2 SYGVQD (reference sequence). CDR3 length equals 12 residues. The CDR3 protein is CASRGGRQPQHF. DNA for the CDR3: TGCGCCAGCCGAGGGGGCCGGCAGCCCCAGCATTTT.

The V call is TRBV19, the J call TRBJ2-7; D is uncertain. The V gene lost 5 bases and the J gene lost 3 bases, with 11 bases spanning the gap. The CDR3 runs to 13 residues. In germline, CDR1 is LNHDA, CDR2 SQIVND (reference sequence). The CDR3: CASSWSGNYEQYF. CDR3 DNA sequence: TGTGCCAGTAGTTGGTCTGGAAACTACGAGCAGTACTTC.